These 28 T cell receptor beta chains were all obtained from the same sample, sequenced in a study of high-grade serous ovarian cancer treatment subgroups. Tumor samples were taken before definitive surgery or chemotherapy. Sequenced by immunoSEQ multiplex PCR; TCRdb stores in-frame clones only, minus some. The data show about 1,200 clones, about 65% seen once. Sequencing was done on a sample of tumor tissue. These receptors all stem from a human donor with high-grade serous ovarian cancer.

J is TRBJ1-2 and V is TRBV9; D remains unclear. The germline V gene has CDR1 SGDLS and CDR2 YYNGEE. The V and J ends lost 4 bases and 8 bases respectively, with 15 bases between them. The CDR3 loop spans 13 amino acids. CDR3 bases: TGTGCCAGCAGCCTAGATCCGGGAAGGGGCTACACCTTC. This sequence encodes CASSLDPGRGYTF.

This chain links TRBV19 with TRBJ2-7; D may be TRBD1 or TRBD2 (6 bases each). Trimming took off 5 bases at V and 0 bases at J, with 11 bases between the two ends. The CDR3 is 14 amino acids. The germline V gene encodes CDR1 LNHDA and CDR2 SQIVND (reference sequence). CDR3 amino acids: CASSERGRSYEQYF. The CDR3 DNA follows: TGTGCCAGTAGTGAACGGGGGCGCTCCTACGAGCAGTACTTC. The full variable domain, its missing parts supplied by reference TRBV19 and TRBJ2-7, is DGGITQSPKYLFRKEGQNVTLSCEQNLNHDAMYWYRQDPGQGLRLIYYSQIVNDFQKGDIAEGYSVSREKKESFPLTVTSAQKNPTAFYLCASSERGRSYEQYFGPGTRLTVT.

The chain carries TRBV7-1 and TRBJ1-2, with TRBD1 matching 9 bases. TRBV7-1 is marked as an open reading frame, function uncertain. Losses at the gene ends were 4 bases for V and 7 bases for J; bases not matched to a gene: 7. The CDR3 totals 14 residues. The CDR3: CASSFGQGIAGYTF. As DNA, the CDR3 is TGTGCCAGCAGCTTCGGACAGGGGATAGCTGGCTACACCTTC.

The chain couples TRBV5-6 to TRBJ1-2; D is uncertain. The CDR3 extends over 14 amino acids. Trimming removed 7 bases at V and 5 bases at J, with 18 bases between. Germline CDR1 SGHDT, CDR2 YYEEEE. The CDR3 DNA is TGTGCCAGCCACTACCTCGAGCCAGCTTATGGCTACACCTTC. It yields the protein CASHYLEPAYGYTF.

The chain carries TRBV7-2 and TRBJ2-7; 8 bases agree with TRBD2. The CDR3 is made up of 15 amino acids. With 7 bases clipped from V and 2 bases from J, the junction kept 10 bases outside the gene matches. Germline V gives CDR1 SGHTA, CDR2 FQGNSA. The CDR3 here is CASTRGGAGAYEQYF. The CDR3 DNA follows: TGTGCCAGCACCCGGGGGGGAGCGGGAGCCTACGAGCAGTACTTC. The full variable domain, rest sourced from reference TRBV7-2 and TRBJ2-7, is GAGVSQSPSNKVTEKGKDVELRCDPISGHTALYWYRQSLGQGLEFLIYFQGNSAPDKSGLPSDRFSAERTGGSVSTLTIQRTQQEDSAVYLCASTRGGAGAYEQYFGPGTRLTVT.

This clone was counted only a few times. The chain combines TRBV9 with TRBJ1-1; tentatively, D is TRBD1 (5 bases). Trimming took 4 bases from V and 3 from J, leaving 13 bases between them. The CDR3 extends over 14 amino acids. Germline V gives CDR1 SGDLS, CDR2 YYNGEE. The CDR3 sequence: CASSTGVEYTEAFF. DNA of the CDR3: TGTGCCAGCAGCACGGGGGTGGAGTACACTGAAGCTTTCTTT.

The rearrangement links TRBV29-1 to TRBJ2-1, with TRBD2 as a possible D gene (5 bases). The CDR3 has 10 amino acids. V gave up 7 bases and J gave up 9 bases, with 10 bases separating them. Germline V lookup: CDR1 SQVTM, CDR2 ANQGSEA. The CDR3 sequence is CSALEGEQFF. CDR3 nucleotides: TGCAGCGCGTTAGAGGGTGAGCAGTTCTTC.

This clone was counted once. The genes are TRBV11-1 and TRBJ2-1; 9 bases map to TRBD2. This CDR3 has 15 amino acids. Trimming cost V 1 base and J 4 bases; bases outside gene matches: 2. The germline gives CDR1 SGHAT, CDR2 FQDESV (reference sequence). The CDR3 spells CASSLGLAEYNEQFF. CDR3 DNA sequence: TGTGCCAGCAGCTTAGGACTAGCGGAATACAATGAGCAGTTCTTC.

The CDR3 nucleotides read TGTGCCAGCAGCTTAGGAGGTAATCCCACAGATACGCAGTATTTT. Protein sequence: CASSLGGNPTDTQYF. The chain combines TRBV7-9 with TRBJ2-3, with D hard to call. V was clipped by 1 base and J by 2 bases, with 10 bases between them. The CDR3 runs 15 residues. Germline loops: CDR1 SEHNR, CDR2 FQNEAQ (reference sequence).

The chain uses TRBV25-1 and TRBJ2-1; TRBD2 is a possible D gene (5 bases). V lost 5 bases and J 8 bases, leaving 10 bases between the germline ends. Germline V gene lookup returns CDR1 MGHDK and CDR2 SYGVNS. The CDR3 sequence is 12 residues long. The CDR3 coding sequence is TGTGCCAGCAGTCACCTCGGGGATGAGCAGTTCTTC. This codes for CASSHLGDEQFF.

The chain uses TRBV29-1 and TRBJ1-2; 9 bases map to TRBD1. Germline loops: CDR1 SQVTM, CDR2 ANQGSEA. The V gene end was trimmed by 4 bases and the J gene end by 4 bases; junction bases not matched to a gene: 1. The CDR3 extends over 12 amino acids. The CDR3 coding sequence is TGCAGCGTTGCGGACAGGGGCTATGGCTACACCTTC. Residues: CSVADRGYGYTF. The entire variable domain, with the rest obtained from reference TRBV29-1 and TRBJ1-2, is as follows: SAVISQKPSRDICQRGTSLTIQCQVDSQVTMMFWYRQQPGQSLTLIATANQGSEATYESGFVIDKFPISRPNLTFSTLTVSNMSPEDSSIYLCSVADRGYGYTFGSGTRLTVV.

The chain joins TRBV6-4 to TRBJ1-2; no definite D call. Germline V gives CDR1 MRHNA, CDR2 SNTAGT. The CDR3 runs to 15 residues. V was clipped by 2 bases and J by 4 bases, with 14 bases between them. The CDR3 sequence is CASSDPAGDSYGYTF. CDR3 sequence (DNA): TGTGCCAGCAGTGACCCGGCCGGGGATAGCTATGGCTACACCTTC.

J is TRBJ2-5 and V is TRBV19; D uncertain. The germline V and J ends were trimmed by 2 bases and 4 bases, with 8 bases remaining between them. Germline CDR1 LNHDA, CDR2 SQIVND (reference sequence). This CDR3 is 13 amino acids long. The CDR3 here is CASSINLGETQYF. As DNA, the CDR3 is TGTGCCAGTAGTATAAACCTAGGAGAGACCCAGTACTTC.

The rearrangement joins TRBV28 to TRBJ1-2, with TRBD1 as a possible D gene (6 bases). Trimming left V 4 bases short and J 4 bases short, with 13 bases between. From germline, CDR1 is MDHEN and CDR2 SYDVKM. This CDR3 has 14 amino acids. The CDR3 sequence: CASSSRGGIYGYTF. The CDR3 nucleotides are TGTGCCAGCAGTTCCCGGGGGGGCATCTATGGCTACACCTTC.

The CDR3 loop reads CASSYQDGSSGNTIYF. The CDR3 bases are TGTGCCAGCAGTTACCAGGACGGTAGCTCTGGAAACACCATATATTTT. V usage is TRBV6-5 and J usage is TRBJ1-3; no clear D gene. Germline-derived CDR1 and CDR2 are MNHEY and SVGAGI. V dropped 2 bases and J dropped 0 bases, with 11 bases sitting between them. The CDR3 runs to 16 residues.

The rearrangement links TRBV2 to TRBJ1-1; D is unclear. CDR3 size: 12 residues. CDR1 is SNHLY, CDR2 FYNNEI, per germline. With 4 bases removed from V and 11 bases from J, the gap between germline ends came to 14 bases. The CDR3 protein is CASSATHKGAFF. Written as DNA, the CDR3 is TGTGCCAGCAGTGCAACCCATAAGGGCGCTTTCTTT.

This sequence joins TRBV2 and TRBJ1-5; D call uncertain. Trimming left V 1 base short and J 7 bases short, with 8 bases between. CDR1 is SNHLY, CDR2 FYNNEI, per germline. CDR3 length: 13 residues. CDR3 protein: CASSEGMWQPQHF. The CDR3 DNA reads TGTGCCAGCAGTGAAGGAATGTGGCAGCCCCAGCATTTT.

This clone is judged large. The chain carries TRBV30 and TRBJ2-7; no clear D gene. Germline assignment: CDR1 GTSNPN and CDR2 SVGIG (reference sequence). With 2 bases removed from V and 6 bases from J, the gap between germline ends came to 11 bases. The CDR3 extends over 12 amino acids. DNA for the CDR3: TGTGCCTGGAGTCCAGGAACGCTCGAGCAGTACTTC. Amino acid sequence: CAWSPGTLEQYF.

The V gene is TRBV6-5, the J gene TRBJ2-7; TRBD2 matches at 8 bases. CDR1 MNHEY and CDR2 SVGAGI come from the germline V gene. The trim removed 5 bases at V and 0 bases at J, leaving 6 bases unmatched. The CDR3 is made up of 15 amino acids. CDR3 protein: CASSGLAWSSYEQYF. The CDR3 nucleotides are TGTGCCAGCAGTGGACTAGCTTGGAGCTCCTACGAGCAGTACTTC.

The chain recombines TRBV10-3 with TRBJ2-5; D may match TRBD1 or TRBD2 (5 bases each). This CDR3 has 12 residues. Germline V gene data show CDR1 as ENHRY and CDR2 as SYGVKD. V was trimmed by 7 bases and J by 4 bases, leaving 10 bases between them. The CDR3 nucleotides read TGTGCCATCACTCGGGACGGAGAGACCCAGTACTTC. Translation: CAITRDGETQYF.

The chain joins TRBV9 to TRBJ2-3, with 9 nucleotides matching TRBD2. The CDR3 length is 16 residues. J lost 5 bases, V lost 0 bases, and 7 bases had no gene match. Germline CDR1 is SGDLS and CDR2 is YYNGEE. CDR3 nucleotide sequence: TGTGCCAGCAGCGTAGGCGGGGGGGCCGTCGGAGATACGCAGTATTTT. The encoded protein is CASSVGGGAVGDTQYF.

The gene calls are TRBV5-1 and TRBJ2-1; D might be TRBD2 (5 bases). This CDR3 comprises 14 residues. V was clipped by 6 bases and J by 0 bases, with 10 bases between them. Germline-derived CDR1 and CDR2 are SGHRS and YFSETQ. The CDR3 protein is CASKEAYSYNEQFF. The DNA of the CDR3 is TGCGCCAGCAAGGAGGCCTACTCCTACAATGAGCAGTTCTTC.

V and J are TRBV14 and TRBJ2-5; 9 nucleotides agree with TRBD2. CDR1 is SGHDN and CDR2 is FVKESK in the germline V gene. V shed 1 base and J 0 bases; nucleotides not matched to a gene: 9. The CDR3 runs to 18 residues. The DNA of the CDR3 is TGTGCCAGCAGCCAAGCGGGACTAGCCCTCCCCTACCAAGAGACCCAGTACTTC. The encoded protein is CASSQAGLALPYQETQYF.

J is TRBJ2-1 and V is TRBV6-5; D unclear. This CDR3 comprises 13 residues. Germline CDR1 MNHEY, CDR2 SVGAGI. The V end was cut by 2 bases, the J end by 3 bases, with 5 bases between. The CDR3 DNA is TGTGCCAGCAGTTACGGGAACTACAATGAGCAGTTCTTC. Translated: CASSYGNYNEQFF.

J is TRBJ2-3 and V is TRBV5-1; TRBD2 agrees at 13 bases. CDR1 SGHRS and CDR2 YFSETQ come from the germline V gene. This CDR3 is built from 16 residues. The V segment lost 6 bases and the J segment 4 bases; nucleotides outside the gene matches: 8. CDR3 in amino acids: CASTPLAGGPSDTQYF. DNA of the CDR3: TGCGCCAGCACCCCACTAGCGGGAGGGCCCTCAGATACGCAGTATTTT.

This chain links TRBV5-8 with TRBJ1-6, with TRBD1 matching 7 bases. Germline CDR1 SGHTS, CDR2 YDEGEE. Germline trimming cut 4 bases from V and 1 base from J; bases unmatched to any gene: 11. CDR3 length: 18 amino acids. The CDR3 nucleotides are TGTGCCAGCAGCAAAGCCGGGACAGCCCTTTCCTATAATTCACCCCTCCACTTT. This translates into CASSKAGTALSYNSPLHF.

The V gene is TRBV4-3, the J gene TRBJ2-1; 10 nucleotides align to TRBD2. There are 15 residues in the CDR3. V lost 6 bases and J lost 5; bases outside the gene matches: 7. CDR1 is LGHNA and CDR2 is YSLEER in the germline V gene. The CDR3 region is CASSHLAGANNEQFF. The CDR3 region has the DNA TGCGCCAGCAGTCACCTAGCGGGAGCGAACAATGAGCAGTTCTTC.

This rearrangement joins TRBV28 to TRBJ1-5; no clear D. CDR3 length: 12 residues. Between the trimmed V and J ends, which lost 8 bases and 0 bases, there was a span of 5 bases. Germline CDR1 is MDHEN and CDR2 is SYDVKM. The CDR3 protein is CASGLSNQPQHF. The CDR3 DNA follows: TGTGCCAGCGGTCTTAGCAATCAGCCCCAGCATTTT.